This T cell receptor beta chain is drawn from a study of yellow fever vaccine responses in identical twins. MiXCR was run by TCRdb on the RT-PCR reads, yielding one entry per CDR3 protein. This sample has about 16,000 distinct CDR3 sequences, with roughly 80% found just once. The germline gives CDR1 SGHDT, CDR2 YYEEEE. The CDR3 is 14 amino acids. Germline trimming cut 1 base from V and 5 bases from J; bases unmatched to any gene: 5. The material was T cells from blood (PBMCs), unsorted or a sorted subset (not recorded which), obtained before or after yellow fever vaccination (not recorded which). The source of this sequence is a woman younger than 30 who received the yellow fever vaccine. The chain combines TRBV5-6 with TRBJ1-1; 7 bases align to TRBD1. The chain's CDR3 is CASSLSNRGTEAFF. The CDR3 DNA sequence: TGTGCCAGCAGCTTGAGTAACAGGGGTACTGAAGCTTTCTTT.